These 18 T cell receptor beta chains were sequenced from one sample in a study of cytotoxic CD8 clonotypes in ibrutinib-treated CLL. The table came from immunoSEQ multiplex PCR; TCRdb's copy has only in-frame clones and leaves some out. The repertoire holds hundreds of thousands of clones, with 60% to 80% as singletons. Material: PBMCs, obtained after 36 months of ibrutinib treatment. Receptors originate from a human donor with chronic lymphocytic leukemia.

The genes are TRBV4-1 and TRBJ2-7; possibly TRBD2 for D (6 bases). Germline V gene lookup returns CDR1 MGHRA and CDR2 YSYEKL. This CDR3 comprises 15 residues. V dropped 1 base and J dropped 0 bases, with 10 bases sitting between them. The CDR3 coding sequence is TGCGCCAGCAGCCAAGTCGGGGGTCCCTCCTACGAGCAGTACTTC. Its protein is CASSQVGGPSYEQYF.

This chain uses TRBV5-1 with TRBJ2-1, with TRBD1 matching over 10 bases. The CDR3 is 15 residues long. Germline CDR1 and CDR2: SGHRS and YFSETQ. The V and J ends lost 0 bases and 4 bases, in that order; junction bases with no gene match: 1. CDR3 loop: CASSLGDRGYNEQFF. The CDR3 DNA is TGCGCCAGCAGCTTGGGGGACAGGGGTTACAATGAGCAGTTCTTC.

The table lists this clone with a few counts. The V call is TRBV7-9, the J call TRBJ1-2, with D unresolved. The CDR3 contains 13 residues. Germline loops: CDR1 SEHNR, CDR2 FQNEAQ (reference sequence). Trimming shortened V by 1 base and J by 8 bases, and 11 bases separated the two germline ends. The CDR3 nucleotides read TGTGCCAGCAGCTTAGAAGGACTGAACGGCTACACCTTC. Amino acid sequence: CASSLEGLNGYTF.

V gene TRBV4-1 combines with J gene TRBJ2-7, with TRBD1 matching over 8 bases. The CDR3 totals 15 residues. Germline V gene sequence: CDR1 MGHRA, CDR2 YSYEKL. The V gene end was trimmed by 4 bases and the J gene end by 5 bases; junction bases not matched to a gene: 10. The CDR3 reads CASSRTWTGRNEQYF. DNA for the CDR3: TGCGCCAGCAGCCGAACATGGACAGGGAGAAACGAGCAGTACTTC.

The V and J genes are TRBV6-5 and TRBJ2-2; D remains unclear. Trimming shortened V by 4 bases and J by 3 bases, and 3 bases separated the two germline ends. Germline V gene lookup returns CDR1 MNHEY and CDR2 SVGAGI. The CDR3 has 12 amino acids. CDR3 sequence reads: CASSFDTGELFF. In nucleotides, the CDR3 is TGTGCCAGCAGTTTCGACACCGGGGAGCTGTTTTTT.

The V call is TRBV7-9, the J call TRBJ2-1, with D perhaps matching TRBD1 (7 bases). There are 16 residues in the CDR3. With 5 bases removed from V and 2 bases from J, the gap between germline ends came to 16 bases. Germline V gene sequence: CDR1 SEHNR, CDR2 FQNEAQ (reference sequence). Here the CDR3 reads CASSPHTGEAYNEQFF. Written as DNA, the CDR3 is TGTGCCAGCAGCCCCCACACAGGGGAGGCCTACAATGAGCAGTTCTTC.

Here the CDR3 reads CASSEGLLTYEQFF. The CDR3 DNA sequence: TGTGCCAGCAGTGAAGGCCTACTTACCTATGAGCAGTTCTTC. This chain joins TRBV2 and TRBJ2-1; D uncertain. CDR3 length equals 14 residues. V was shortened by 1 base and J by 8 bases, with 12 bases between the two germline ends. Germline lookup yields CDR1 SNHLY and CDR2 FYNNEI. Complete variable domain (other parts from reference TRBV2 and TRBJ2-1): EPEVTQTPSHQVTQMGQEVILRCVPISNHLYFYWYRQILGQKVEFLVSFYNNEISEKSEIFDDQFSVERPDGSNFTLKIRSTKLEDSAMYFCASSEGLLTYEQFFGPGTRLTVL.

This clone was detected only once. This rearrangement joins TRBV15 to TRBJ1-4; D may be TRBD1 (6 bases). V lost 9 bases and J lost 6, with 17 bases in between. Germline-derived CDR1 and CDR2 are LNHNV and YYDKDF (reference sequence). The CDR3 contains 14 residues. The CDR3 sequence is CATGTGPVDEKLFF. The CDR3 nucleotides read TGTGCCACTGGAACAGGGCCCGTTGATGAAAAACTGTTTTTT.

With respect to this clone: At the DNA level, this CDR3 is encoded by other sequences in the same sample as well. This rearrangement joins TRBV7-6 to TRBJ2-7, with 10 nucleotides matching TRBD1. The CDR3 has 15 residues. CDR1 is SGHVS and CDR2 is FNYEAQ in the germline V gene. Trimming removed 2 bases from V and 2 bases from J; junction bases left unmatched: 3. Here the CDR3 reads CASSLRDRGTYEQYF. CDR3 in DNA: TGTGCCAGCAGCTTAAGGGACAGGGGAACCTACGAGCAGTACTTC.

The chain recombines TRBV15 with TRBJ2-7, with TRBD2 matching over 7 bases. The CDR3 loop spans 14 amino acids. Germline trimming cut 3 bases from V and 2 bases from J; bases unmatched to any gene: 4. Per the germline V gene, CDR1 is LNHNV and CDR2 is YYDKDF (reference sequence). For the CDR3, the DNA is TGTGCCACCAGCAGTCGCGGGAGTCCCTACGAGCAGTACTTC. This translates into CATSSRGSPYEQYF.

The gene calls are TRBV7-2 and TRBJ2-1; no definite D call. Per the germline V gene, CDR1 is SGHTA and CDR2 is FQGNSA. Trimming removed 6 bases from V and 4 bases from J, with 25 bases in between. The CDR3 covers 18 residues. The CDR3 sequence: CASSGMGSQRGAYNEQFF. The CDR3 DNA reads TGTGCCAGCAGTGGAATGGGATCCCAAAGAGGTGCTTACAATGAGCAGTTCTTC.

The V call is TRBV2, the J call TRBJ1-5; TRBD1 agrees at 9 bases. Germline V gene data show CDR1 as SNHLY and CDR2 as FYNNEI. The CDR3 is made up of 14 amino acids. The V gene end was trimmed by 6 bases and the J gene end by 6 bases; junction bases not matched to a gene: 6. CDR3: CASSSDRGGQPQHF. The CDR3 nucleotides are TGTGCCAGCAGCTCGGACAGGGGAGGTCAGCCCCAGCATTTT.

The chain has TRBV18 and TRBJ2-5; D is perhaps TRBD2 (5 bases). The germline V gene encodes CDR1 KGHSH and CDR2 LQKENI. The CDR3 consists of 13 residues. The V gene lost 2 bases and the J gene lost 5 bases, with 9 bases spanning the gap. Here the CDR3 DNA reads TGTGCCAGCTCACCAACTGGCGGGGAGACCCAGTACTTC. Amino acids: CASSPTGGETQYF.

The genes are TRBV6-4 and TRBJ2-1, with 8 nucleotides matching TRBD2. The CDR3 spans 14 residues. Unmatched junction bases numbered 5, after V lost 6 bases and J lost 4 bases. CDR1 is MRHNA and CDR2 is SNTAGT in the germline V gene. Here the CDR3 reads CASSPSGSYNEQFF. The CDR3 nucleotides are TGTGCCAGCAGCCCGAGCGGGAGTTACAATGAGCAGTTCTTC.

The genes are TRBV9 and TRBJ2-7, with D perhaps being TRBD1 or TRBD2 (6 bases each). The CDR3 is 12 residues long. Trimming pared 3 bases from V and 7 bases from J, leaving 11 bases between. Germline CDR1 and CDR2: SGDLS and YYNGEE. The CDR3 loop is CASSEGGHEQYF. The CDR3, as DNA: TGTGCCAGCAGCGAGGGGGGTCATGAGCAGTACTTC.

The rearrangement joins TRBV14 to TRBJ1-2; D is uncertain. CDR1 and CDR2 (germline): SGHDN, FVKESK. Trimming took off 1 base at V and 10 bases at J, with 16 bases between the two ends. The CDR3 extends over 14 amino acids. CDR3 DNA: TGTGCCAGCAGCCAAGGAGAGGGCGGGAGGAACTACACCTTC. Translation gives CASSQGEGGRNYTF.

The chain is built from TRBV29-1 and TRBJ1-2; D is possibly TRBD1 (5 bases). V was clipped by 8 bases and J by 12 bases, with 16 bases between them. Germline CDR1 reads SQVTM; CDR2 reads ANQGSEA. The CDR3 loop spans 10 amino acids. This CDR3 is CSLRDPWDTF. In DNA, the CDR3 is TGCAGCCTACGGGACCCCTGGGACACCTTC. The complete variable domain, with remaining parts taken from reference TRBV29-1 and TRBJ1-2, reads SAVISQKPSRDICQRGTSLTIQCQVDSQVTMMFWYRQQPGQSLTLIATANQGSEATYESGFVIDKFPISRPNLTFSTLTVSNMSPEDSSIYLCSLRDPWDTFGSGTRLTVV.

The chain employs TRBV7-9 and TRBJ2-7; D uncertain. Germline CDR1 is SEHNR and CDR2 is FQNEAQ (reference sequence). The CDR3 has 11 residues. Deletions cut 3 bases from V and 9 bases from J, with 9 bases between. The CDR3 spells CASSLDRVQYF. In DNA, the CDR3 is TGTGCCAGCAGCTTGGATCGTGTGCAGTACTTC.